This TCR beta chain was sequenced during a study of shared clonotypes between healthy human individuals. Negatively enriched CD4+ T cells were divided by CD45RA into naive and memory. Turning to this clone: The antigen is not known.

V shed 6 bases and J shed 5 bases, with 16 bases lying between them. The CDR3 length is 13 residues. Germline V gene data show CDR1 as SQVTM and CDR2 as ANQGSEA. Study-wide findings and caveats: Estimated richness values were generally larger in naive subsets than in memory subsets. It was observed that 5% to 6.5% of naive CD4 clonotypes were shared across several donors.

Only in-frame clones appear in the TCRdb table, and some are missing; sequencing was by immunoSEQ multiplex PCR. This table holds about 2.3 million clones, roughly 92% found once. The chain joins TRBV29-1 to TRBJ2-5; D might be TRBD2 (6 bases). This sequence originates from a man between 18 and 29 years old in good health. Some clones in this sample may be carry-over from other donors' samples. Sequencing was carried out using naive CD4+ T cells from PBMCs. Subset defined: CD45RA+ positively selected. Here the CDR3 reads CSVRRGGGETQYF. In DNA, the CDR3 is TGCAGCGTGCGAAGGGGCGGAGGGGAGACCCAGTACTTC.